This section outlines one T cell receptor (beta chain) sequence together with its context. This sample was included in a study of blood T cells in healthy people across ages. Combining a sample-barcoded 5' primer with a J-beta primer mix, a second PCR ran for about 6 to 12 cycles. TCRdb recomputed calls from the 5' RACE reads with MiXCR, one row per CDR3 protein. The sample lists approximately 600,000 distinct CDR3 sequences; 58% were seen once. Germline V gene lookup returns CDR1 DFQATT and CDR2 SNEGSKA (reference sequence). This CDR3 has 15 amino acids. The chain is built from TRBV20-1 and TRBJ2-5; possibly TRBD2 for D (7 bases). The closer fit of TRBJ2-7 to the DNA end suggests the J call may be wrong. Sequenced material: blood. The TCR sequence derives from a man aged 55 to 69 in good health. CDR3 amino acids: CSARDPWGGADEQYF. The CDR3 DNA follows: TGCAGTGCTAGAGACCCCTGGGGGGGGGCTGACGAGCAGTACTTC.